This T cell receptor beta chain is drawn from a study of regulatory T cells in long-lasting Graves disease. Documented time point: newly diagnosed GD, antithyroid drugs for less than 3 months. Extracted RNA from PBMCs served as the source of the TCR library. CDR3-region Arm-PCR and iRepertoire HTBI primers produced the TCR beta libraries. As originally analysed: Samples jointly harbored 60 to 65 TRBV and 14 TRBJ segments. TCRdb itself ran the multiplex PCR reads through MiXCR, one entry per CDR3 protein. In this record, the V and J calls reflect TCRdb's handling and not the investigators' own analysis. The profile shows roughly 420,000 distinct CDR3 sequences, over 15% of them singletons. This CDR3 region has 11 residues. With 5 bases removed from V and 6 bases from J, the gap between germline ends came to 8 bases. Germline V gives CDR1 MDHEN, CDR2 SYDVKM. In addition, the sample was reused for a study of T cells in Graves' hyperthyroidism and ophthalmopathy. Turning to that study: HTBI primers were the set used in a first-round RT-PCR of the TCR CDR3.

This receptor was taken from a woman aged 30 to 39 with Graves disease. The genes are TRBV28 and TRBJ2-7, with D hard to call. Here the sequenced sample was peripheral blood mononuclear cells (PBMCs), taken at new diagnosis, from a patient treated with antithyroid drugs. The CDR3 nucleotides are TGTGCCAGCAGTGATGCGAGCGAGCAGTACTTC. Translating it yields CASSDASEQYF.